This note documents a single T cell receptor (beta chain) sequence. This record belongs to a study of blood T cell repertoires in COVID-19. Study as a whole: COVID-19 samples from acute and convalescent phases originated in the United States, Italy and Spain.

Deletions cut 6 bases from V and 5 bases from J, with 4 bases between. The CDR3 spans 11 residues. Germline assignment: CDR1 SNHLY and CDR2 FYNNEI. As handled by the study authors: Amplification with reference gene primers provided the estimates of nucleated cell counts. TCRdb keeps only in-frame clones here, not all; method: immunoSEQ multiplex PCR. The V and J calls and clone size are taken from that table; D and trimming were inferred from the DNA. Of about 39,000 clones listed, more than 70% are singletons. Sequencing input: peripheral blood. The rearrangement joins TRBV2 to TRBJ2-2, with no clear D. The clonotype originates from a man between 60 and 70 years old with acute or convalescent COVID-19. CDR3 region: CASSLTGELFF. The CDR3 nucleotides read TGTGCCAGCAGCTTAACCGGGGAGCTGTTTTTT.